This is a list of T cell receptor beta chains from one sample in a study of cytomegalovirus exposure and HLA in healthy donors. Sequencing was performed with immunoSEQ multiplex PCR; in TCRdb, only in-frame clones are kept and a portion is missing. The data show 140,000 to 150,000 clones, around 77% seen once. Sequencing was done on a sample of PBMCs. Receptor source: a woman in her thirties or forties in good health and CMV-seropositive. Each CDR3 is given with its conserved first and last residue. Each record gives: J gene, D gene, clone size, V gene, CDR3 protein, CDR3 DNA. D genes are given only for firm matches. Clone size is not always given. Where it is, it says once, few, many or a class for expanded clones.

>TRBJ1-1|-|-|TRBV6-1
CASSPLGLKNTEAFF
TGTGCCAGCAGCCCCTTGGGACTCAAGAACACTGAAGCTTTCTTT
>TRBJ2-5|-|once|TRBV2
CASSLTGETQYF
TGTGCCAGCAGTCTAACAGGGGAGACCCAGTACTTC
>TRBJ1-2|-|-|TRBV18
CASSAVSDSSYGYTF
TGTGCCAGCTCAGCTGTTTCGGACAGTTCCTATGGCTACACCTTC
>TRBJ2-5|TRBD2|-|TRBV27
CASSRGLAKETQYF
TGTGCCAGCAGTCGGGGACTAGCGAAAGAGACCCAGTACTTC
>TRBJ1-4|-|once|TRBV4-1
CASSQPGGWEEKLFF
TGCGCCAGCAGCCAGCCGGGAGGATGGGAAGAAAAACTGTTTTTT
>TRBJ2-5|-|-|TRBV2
CASSGLGETQYF
TGTGCCAGCAGTGGTCTAGGAGAGACCCAGTACTTC
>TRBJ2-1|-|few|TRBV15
CATSRDRNEQFF
TGTGCCACCAGCAGAGATCGGAATGAGCAGTTCTTC
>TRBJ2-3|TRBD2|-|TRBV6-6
CASSYSQRGSTDTQYF
TGTGCCAGCAGTTACTCACAGCGGGGGAGCACAGATACGCAGTATTTT
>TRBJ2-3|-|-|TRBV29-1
CSVEVRGDTQYF
TGCAGCGTTGAAGTCCGGGGGGATACGCAGTATTTT
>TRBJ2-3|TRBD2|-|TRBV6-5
CASSSPGGIADTQYF
TGTGCCAGCAGTTCGCCGGGGGGGATAGCAGATACGCAGTATTTT
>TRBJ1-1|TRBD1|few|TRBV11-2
CASSLVRFRDSRNTEAFF
TGTGCCAGCAGCTTAGTCAGATTCCGGGACAGCCGGAACACTGAAGCTTTCTTT
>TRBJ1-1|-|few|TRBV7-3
CASSRAGNTEAFF
TGTGCCAGCAGCCGAGCAGGGAACACTGAAGCTTTCTTT
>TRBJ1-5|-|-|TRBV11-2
CASSLSGNRYQPQHF
TGTGCCAGCAGCTTATCAGGGAACCGTTATCAGCCCCAGCATTTT
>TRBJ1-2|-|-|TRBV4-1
CASSLPIYSTGGLKYRYTF
TGCGCCAGCAGCCTACCCATTTATTCGACAGGAGGTCTGAAGTATCGCTACACCTTC
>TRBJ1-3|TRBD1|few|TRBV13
CASSATGQNSGNTIYF
TGTGCCAGCAGCGCAACGGGACAGAACTCTGGAAACACCATATATTTT
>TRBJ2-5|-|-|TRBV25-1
CASSLTVQETQYF
TGTGCCAGCAGTTTGACAGTGCAAGAGACCCAGTACTTC
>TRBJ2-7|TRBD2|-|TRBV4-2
CASSHSGGSYEQYF
TGTGCCAGCAGCCACTCGGGAGGTTCCTACGAGCAGTACTTC
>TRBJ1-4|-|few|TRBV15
CATSRDNSGPREKLFF
TGTGCCACCAGCAGAGATAATAGTGGGCCTCGTGAAAAACTGTTTTTT
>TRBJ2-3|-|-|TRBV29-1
CSVPQLGTQYF
TGCAGCGTCCCACAGCTCGGTACGCAGTATTTT
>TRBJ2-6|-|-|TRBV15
CATSLTGSLSGANVLTF
TGTGCCACCAGCTTAACAGGGTCTCTCTCTGGGGCCAACGTCCTGACTTTC
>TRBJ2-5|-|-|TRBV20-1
CSGQGLETQYF
TGCAGTGGTCAGGGATTGGAGACCCAGTACTTC
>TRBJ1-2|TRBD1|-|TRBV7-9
CASSSFPTGGAPGLNGYTF
TGTGCCAGCAGCTCATTTCCGACAGGGGGCGCACCGGGCTTAAATGGCTACACCTTC
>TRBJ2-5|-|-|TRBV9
CASSLSGRTVGETQYF
TGTGCCAGCAGCCTGTCGGGGAGGACGGTTGGGGAGACCCAGTACTTC
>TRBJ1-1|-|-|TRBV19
CASSTLGGGGTEAFF
TGTGCCAGTAGTACCCTCGGGGGAGGGGGCACTGAAGCTTTCTTT
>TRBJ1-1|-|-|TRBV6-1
CASSEAYSYTEAFF
TGTGCCAGCAGTGAAGCGTATAGCTACACTGAAGCTTTCTTT
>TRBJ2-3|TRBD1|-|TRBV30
CAWAPTGVSTDTQYF
TGTGCCTGGGCACCGACAGGGGTTAGCACAGATACGCAGTATTTT
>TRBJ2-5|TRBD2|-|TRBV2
CASSEGGGAQETQYF
TGTGCCAGCAGTGAAGGCGGGGGGGCTCAAGAGACCCAGTACTTC
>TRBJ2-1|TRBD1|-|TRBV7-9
CASSLVTGGSYNEQFF
TGTGCCAGCAGCTTAGTCACAGGGGGCTCCTACAATGAGCAGTTCTTC
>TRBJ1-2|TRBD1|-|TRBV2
CASGVEGANYGYTF
TGTGCCAGCGGTGTCGAGGGGGCGAACTATGGCTACACCTTC
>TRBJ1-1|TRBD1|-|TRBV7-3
CASSLQGANTEAFF
TGTGCCAGCAGCTTACAGGGGGCGAACACTGAAGCTTTCTTT
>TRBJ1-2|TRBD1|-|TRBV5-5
CASSPVDRVSGYTF
TGTGCCAGCAGCCCAGTGGACAGGGTCTCTGGCTACACCTTC
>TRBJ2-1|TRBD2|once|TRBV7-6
CASSLVGLAGGNEQFF
TGTGCCAGCAGCTTAGTCGGACTAGCGGGGGGCAATGAGCAGTTCTTC
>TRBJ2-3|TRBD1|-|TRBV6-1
CASGKGQGNADTQYF
TGTGCCAGCGGGAAGGGACAGGGGAACGCAGATACGCAGTATTTT
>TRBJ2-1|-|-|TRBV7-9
CASSPEGARQFF
TGTGCCAGCAGCCCGGAGGGGGCGAGGCAGTTCTTC
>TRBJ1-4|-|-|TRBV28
CASSEGGALFF
TGTGCCAGCAGCGAGGGGGGGGCTCTGTTTTTT
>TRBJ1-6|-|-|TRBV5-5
CASSVDGNSPLHF
TGTGCCAGCAGCGTCGACGGGAATTCACCCCTCCACTTT
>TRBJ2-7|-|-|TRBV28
CASSERDYEQYF
TGTGCCAGCAGCGAAAGAGACTACGAGCAGTACTTC
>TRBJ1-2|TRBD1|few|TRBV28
CASSLPGGDGGYTF
TGTGCCAGCAGTTTGCCAGGGGGCGATGGTGGCTACACCTTC
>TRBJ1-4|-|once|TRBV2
CASRQETNEKLFF
TGTGCCAGTAGACAGGAAACTAATGAAAAACTGTTTTTT
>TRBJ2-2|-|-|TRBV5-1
CASESSGELFF
TGCGCCAGCGAGAGCTCCGGGGAGCTGTTTTTT